This passage covers 19 T cell receptor beta chains from one sample sequenced in a study of vaccination and CD4 T cells after COVID-19. Time point of the sample: late sampling 161 to 241 days after vaccination in three convalescent patients. TCRdb re-analysed the PCR reads in MiXCR, keeping a single row per CDR3 protein. The repertoire includes approximately 40,000 distinct CDR3 sequences, 36% of them detected once, and 5.8% sits in the top ten. The sample was CD4+ T cells from blood, taken about 7 months after SARS-CoV-2 vaccination. These receptors were collected from a human donor who had recovered from COVID-19.

The chain has TRBV7-2 and TRBJ2-7; D not certain. Trimming left V 4 bases short and J 6 bases short, with 13 bases between. Looked up from germline, CDR1 is SGHTA and CDR2 is FQGNSA. This CDR3 has 13 amino acids. CDR3 nucleotides: TGTGCCAGCAGCTCCCGCCGGTCTAGCGAGCAGTACTTC. Encoded protein: CASSSRRSSEQYF.

In its sample, this clonotype was seen many times. The chain couples TRBV27 to TRBJ2-7; 7 bases map to TRBD2. CDR3 length equals 15 residues. Trimming took 4 bases from V and 0 from J; bases not matched to a gene: 6. Germline loops: CDR1 MNHEY, CDR2 SMNVEV (reference sequence). The CDR3, as DNA: TGTGCCAGCAGTTATAGCGGGCGTAGCTCCTACGAGCAGTACTTC. It specifies CASSYSGRSSYEQYF.

The V gene is TRBV9, the J gene TRBJ2-2; no reliable D call. This CDR3 is 16 amino acids long. Germline assignment: CDR1 SGDLS and CDR2 YYNGEE. The germline V and J ends were trimmed by 4 bases and 0 bases, with 13 bases remaining between them. The CDR3 reads CASSHPQVANTGELFF. CDR3 nucleotides: TGTGCCAGCAGCCACCCCCAGGTCGCGAACACCGGGGAGCTGTTTTTT.

This chain joins TRBV28 and TRBJ2-7; 7 nucleotides line up with TRBD2. The germline V gene encodes CDR1 MDHEN and CDR2 SYDVKM. This CDR3 spans 15 amino acids. V trimming: 0 bases; J trimming: 5 bases; junction bases outside the gene matches: 7. The CDR3 DNA follows: TGTGCCAGCAGTTTATGGGAGGCTAGCGGACACGAGCAGTACTTC. As protein: CASSLWEASGHEQYF.

The V call is TRBV20-1, the J call TRBJ2-7, with D perhaps matching TRBD1 or TRBD2 (6 bases each). Trimming removed 1 base from V and 3 bases from J, with 19 bases in between. Germline assignment: CDR1 DFQATT and CDR2 SNEGSKA (reference sequence). The CDR3 totals 16 residues. CDR3 residues: CSARVPGIGGSYEQYF. The DNA for the CDR3 is TGCAGTGCTAGAGTCCCCGGGATAGGGGGGAGCTACGAGCAGTACTTC.

This chain connects TRBV5-6 to TRBJ1-5, with D unresolved. V was shortened by 4 bases and J by 2 bases, with 10 bases between the two germline ends. The CDR3 has 14 residues. Germline V gene data show CDR1 as SGHDT and CDR2 as YYEEEE. CDR3 amino acids: CASSDGFGNQPQHF. In nucleotides, the CDR3 is TGTGCCAGCAGCGACGGTTTCGGCAATCAGCCCCAGCATTTT. The full variable domain, with the rest looked up from reference TRBV5-6 and TRBJ1-5, is DAGVTQSPTHLIKTRGQQVTLRCSPKSGHDTVSWYQQALGQGPQFIFQYYEEEERQRGNFPDRFSGHQFPNYSSELNVNALLLGDSALYLCASSDGFGNQPQHFGDGTRLSIL.

V usage is TRBV10-3 and J usage is TRBJ1-1; D is perhaps TRBD1 (5 bases). This CDR3 is 14 amino acids long. Germline V CDR1 and CDR2: ENHRY, SYGVKD. V was shortened by 6 bases and J by 5 bases, with 16 bases between the two germline ends. In DNA, the CDR3 is TGTGCCATCAGGGGTATTGGACAACGGACTGAAGCTTTCTTT. This gives the protein CAIRGIGQRTEAFF.

The chain couples TRBV2 to TRBJ2-5; tentatively, D is TRBD1 (5 bases). Trimming took off 3 bases at V and 1 base at J, with 12 bases between the two ends. CDR1 SNHLY and CDR2 FYNNEI come from the germline V gene. The CDR3 has 15 residues. CDR3 bases: TGTGCCAGCAGTGACCCCAGGGAAATCCAAGAGACCCAGTACTTC. Amino acids: CASSDPREIQETQYF.

V is TRBV6-5 and J is TRBJ2-7; a possible D gene is TRBD1 (7 bases). Germline V gene sequence: CDR1 MNHEY, CDR2 SVGAGI. Trimming took 2 bases from V and 3 from J, leaving 14 bases between them. The CDR3 spans 15 residues. The CDR3: CASSYNGGQIYEQYF. As DNA, the CDR3 is TGTGCCAGCAGTTACAACGGGGGACAGATCTACGAGCAGTACTTC.

The V gene is TRBV7-8, the J gene TRBJ2-1, with D possibly matching TRBD1 (6 bases). V lost 0 bases, J lost 7 bases, and 7 bases lay in between. The V gene's germline CDR1 is SGHVS and CDR2 FQNEAQ. This CDR3 region has 13 residues. For the CDR3, the DNA is TGTGCCAGCAGCTTAGCGAGGGGGAATGAGCAGTTCTTC. This gives the protein CASSLARGNEQFF.

The chain links TRBV7-3 to TRBJ2-2, with D maybe TRBD2 (5 bases). CDR3 length equals 16 residues. Germline CDR1 SGHTA, CDR2 FQGTGA. Trimming pared 3 bases from V and 5 bases from J, leaving 16 bases between. CDR3 DNA: TGTGCCAGCAGCTTGTCAGGAAGTGGGAGTACCGGGGAGCTGTTTTTT. The encoded protein is CASSLSGSGSTGELFF.

This clonotype was observed a few times. The chain carries TRBV4-2 and TRBJ2-5; 7 bases line up with TRBD1. The CDR3 covers 16 residues. The V gene's germline CDR1 is LGHNA and CDR2 YNFKEQ. The V gene end was trimmed by 1 base and the J gene end by 11 bases; junction bases not matched to a gene: 16. This CDR3 reads CASSQAWGQPSREQYF. The CDR3 DNA reads TGTGCCAGCAGCCAAGCCTGGGGACAGCCCTCGAGGGAGCAGTACTTC.

V gene TRBV28 combines with J gene TRBJ2-5; 8 nucleotides agree with TRBD2. The length of the CDR3 is 18 residues. Trimming at V came to 2 bases and at J to 5 bases, leaving 16 bases not matched to a gene. Germline V gene sequence: CDR1 MDHEN, CDR2 SYDVKM. CDR3 sequence: CASSLDAGGSGLSETQYF. In nucleotides, the CDR3 is TGTGCCAGCAGTTTAGACGCGGGAGGTAGCGGCCTCTCTGAGACCCAGTACTTC.

The chain's CDR3 is CATSMNQGSGELFF. As DNA, the CDR3 is TGTGCCACCAGCATGAACCAGGGGTCCGGGGAGCTGTTTTTT. The chain uses TRBV15 and TRBJ2-2; D perhaps matches TRBD1 (6 bases). V was cut by 4 bases and J by 6 bases, with 12 bases left in between. The CDR3 has 14 amino acids. Looked up from germline, CDR1 is LNHNV and CDR2 is YYDKDF (reference sequence).

CDR3 DNA sequence: TGTGCCAGCAGTTATACCACAGGCGCAGATACGCAGTATTTT. Translated: CASSYTTGADTQYF. The rearrangement uses TRBV28 and TRBJ2-3, with D perhaps TRBD1 (5 bases). V lost 4 bases and J lost 4, with 12 bases in between. The CDR3 is 14 residues long. CDR1 is MDHEN, CDR2 SYDVKM, per germline. The complete variable domain, with remaining parts taken from reference TRBV28 and TRBJ2-3, reads DVKVTQSSRYLVKRTGEKVFLECVQDMDHENMFWYRQDPGLGLRLIYFSYDVKMKEKGDIPEGYSVSREKKERFSLILESASTNQTSMYLCASSYTTGADTQYFGPGTRLTVL.

The V call is TRBV5-1, the J call TRBJ2-3; no definite D call. The CDR3 has 12 amino acids. V lost 4 bases, J lost 4 bases, and 7 bases lay in between. CDR1 is SGHRS, CDR2 YFSETQ, per germline. CDR3 region: CASSLGSDTQYF. In nucleotides, the CDR3 is TGCGCCAGCAGCCTTGGGTCAGATACGCAGTATTTT. Combining the CDR3 with reference TRBV5-1 and TRBJ2-3 gives the whole variable domain KAGVTQTPRYLIKTRGQQVTLSCSPISGHRSVSWYQQTPGQGLQFLFEYFSETQRNKGNFPGRFSGRQFSNSRSEMNVSTLELGDSALYLCASSLGSDTQYFGPGTRLTVL.

The sample holds a few counts of this clonotype. The chain uses TRBV7-2 and TRBJ2-7; D perhaps matches TRBD2 (5 bases). The germline V gene has CDR1 SGHTA and CDR2 FQGNSA. The CDR3 covers 15 residues. V was trimmed by 4 bases and J by 2 bases, leaving 15 bases between them. CDR3 amino acids: CASSSLEGWAYEQYF. CDR3 sequence (DNA): TGTGCCAGCAGCTCCCTCGAGGGTTGGGCCTACGAGCAGTACTTC.

V is TRBV7-3 and J is TRBJ2-1; D is ambiguous. Germline lookup yields CDR1 SGHTA and CDR2 FQGTGA. This CDR3 is 15 amino acids long. The V and J ends lost 2 bases and 0 bases respectively, with 8 bases between them. CDR3 sequence (DNA): TGTGCCAGCAGCTTAGGGCAGGCCTCCTACAATGAGCAGTTCTTC. It specifies CASSLGQASYNEQFF.

This clonotype has more than one count but fewer than ten. This chain uses TRBV20-1 with TRBJ2-5; D remains unclear. CDR1 and CDR2 from the germline V gene are DFQATT and SNEGSKA (reference sequence). The CDR3 runs 13 residues. Trimming shortened V by 3 bases and J by 0 bases, and 8 bases separated the two germline ends. The DNA of the CDR3 is TGCAGTGCTAGGTGCAACCACCAAGAGACCCAGTACTTC. Residues: CSARCNHQETQYF.